The present entry profiles one T cell receptor (beta chain) with its context. Its matching antigen is unknown. These data belong to a study of human T cells and chemical hapten exposure. Study summary: The variation in per-sample TCR yields arose mainly from small differences in pooled library volumes. Study-wide points: With regard to DPC sensitization, TCRs above 1 in 1000 frequency did not change.

Unfractionated whole blood yielded total RNA. As the library was built, unique molecular identifiers were attached to individual cDNA molecules. Original processing notes: Counts of TCRs in each sample centred on a median of approximately 96,000 and extended from roughly 25,000 to 750,000. A single record per CDR3 protein comes from TCRdb applying MiXCR to the reads. TCRdb, rather than the study authors, made the V and J calls. The repertoire consists of roughly 120,000 distinct CDR3 sequences, with over 6.5% occurring once and the leading ten covering 1.2% to 1.5%. Looked up from germline, CDR1 is DFQATT and CDR2 is SNEGSKA (reference sequence). V lost 3 bases to trimming and J lost 3 bases, with 18 bases between them. This CDR3 has 15 amino acids.

The chain carries TRBV20-1 and TRBJ2-7; D tentatively fits TRBD1 or TRBD2 (5 bases each). This TCR was sampled from a human donor in good health. Some clones in this sample may be carry-over from other donors' samples. Sequenced input: whole blood. In DNA form, the CDR3 reads TGCAGTGCTAGGGGGGTCAGGGAGTCCCACTACGAGCAGTACTTC. Its protein is CSARGVRESHYEQYF.